A single sample gave rise to the 32 T cell receptor beta chains below, sequenced in a study of neurological immune-mediated disorders. TCRdb independently ran MiXCR on the 5' RACE reads; one entry per CDR3 protein. The sample contains tens of thousands of distinct CDR3 sequences, approximately 7% of which appear only once. Sequenced: PBMCs. The receptors come from a middle-aged woman in good health.

The chain links TRBV5-1 to TRBJ2-4; D may be TRBD2 (6 bases). With 2 bases removed from V and 1 base from J, the gap between germline ends came to 10 bases. The CDR3 extends over 15 amino acids. Germline CDR1 and CDR2: SGHRS and YFSETQ. Here the CDR3 DNA reads TGCGCCAGCAGCTTATTTGCGGGGGCCAAAAACATTCAGTACTTC. This codes for CASSLFAGAKNIQYF.

By share of the sample, this clonotype is medium-sized. J is TRBJ1-1 and V is TRBV27, with a possible D match to TRBD1 (5 bases). This CDR3 spans 15 amino acids. CDR1 MNHEY and CDR2 SMNVEV come from the germline V gene (reference sequence). The germline V and J ends were trimmed by 5 bases and 2 bases, with 15 bases remaining between them. CDR3 DNA sequence: TGTGCCAGCAGTCCTCTACGCCAGGGAAACACTGAAGCTTTCTTT. This sequence encodes CASSPLRQGNTEAFF.

This clonotype was picked up many times. The J gene is TRBJ2-1, the V gene TRBV7-3, with D uncertain. Trimming removed 4 bases from V and 4 bases from J, with 14 bases in between. The germline V gene has CDR1 SGHTA and CDR2 FQGTGA. There are 15 residues in the CDR3. CDR3 bases: TGTGCCAGCAGCTCGCAGCACTCCCTTTACAATGAGCAGTTCTTC. It translates to CASSSQHSLYNEQFF.

The table lists this clonotype with many counts. This sequence joins TRBV5-1 and TRBJ2-7; D unresolved. Trimming cost V 0 bases and J 5 bases, with 6 bases left between them. The V gene's germline CDR1 is SGHRS and CDR2 YFSETQ. This CDR3 is built from 12 residues. The CDR3 sequence: CASSLAPDEQYF. CDR3 nucleotide sequence: TGCGCCAGCAGCTTGGCCCCAGACGAGCAGTACTTC.

By sample fraction, this clonotype is medium-sized. The V gene is TRBV6-5, the J gene TRBJ1-6; D is perhaps TRBD1 (5 bases). Germline CDR1 reads MNHEY; CDR2 reads SVGAGI. The V end lost 0 bases, the J end lost 5 bases, and 14 bases lay between the germline ends. The CDR3 totals 17 residues. Here the CDR3 DNA reads TGTGCCAGCAGTTACTCGACCCACGGGACGGATAATTCACCCCTCCACTTT. This sequence encodes CASSYSTHGTDNSPLHF.

In its sample, this clonotype was seen many times. The J gene is TRBJ2-1, the V gene TRBV5-1, with 9 nucleotides matching TRBD1. There are 16 residues in the CDR3. CDR1 SGHRS and CDR2 YFSETQ come from the germline V gene. J was trimmed by 2 bases and V by 1 base; bases with no gene match: 4. The CDR3 region has the DNA TGCGCCAGCAGCTTGCATGGACAGGGGACCTACAATGAGCAGTTCTTC. The encoded protein is CASSLHGQGTYNEQFF. Based on the CDR3 plus reference TRBV5-1 and TRBJ2-1, the full variable domain is KAGVTQTPRYLIKTRGQQVTLSCSPISGHRSVSWYQQTPGQGLQFLFEYFSETQRNKGNFPGRFSGRQFSNSRSEMNVSTLELGDSALYLCASSLHGQGTYNEQFFGPGTRLTVL.

This clonotype was counted ten times or more. The chain combines TRBV20-1 with TRBJ1-6, with 7 bases aligning to TRBD1. J lost 6 bases, V lost 0 bases, and 5 bases had no gene match. The germline V gene encodes CDR1 DFQATT and CDR2 SNEGSKA (reference sequence). The CDR3 contains 15 residues. The CDR3 spells CSARDGTVTNSPLHF. The CDR3 nucleotides read TGCAGTGCTAGAGATGGGACAGTGACTAATTCACCCCTCCACTTT.

This clonotype was observed many times. The gene calls are TRBV27 and TRBJ2-7, with D perhaps matching TRBD1 or TRBD2 (5 bases each). V shed 6 bases and J shed 5 bases, with 17 bases lying between them. The germline V gene encodes CDR1 MNHEY and CDR2 SMNVEV (reference sequence). This CDR3 is 14 amino acids long. The CDR3 DNA reads as TGTGCCAGCAGGACCAATTGGGGGTCCGACGAGCAGTACTTC. Encoded protein: CASRTNWGSDEQYF.

This clonotype was detected many times. The chain carries TRBV11-1 and TRBJ1-6; D not certain. This CDR3 has 14 residues. Germline lookup yields CDR1 SGHAT and CDR2 FQDESV (reference sequence). Trimming removed 5 bases at V and 8 bases at J, with 13 bases between. As DNA, the CDR3 is TGTGCCAGCAGCCTCGGCAGGATGGATTCACCCCTCCACTTT. Residues: CASSLGRMDSPLHF.

This clonotype was counted many times. The V call is TRBV7-2, the J call TRBJ2-1; TRBD2 aligns across 10 bases. The CDR3 runs 16 residues. The V and J ends lost 1 base and 9 bases, in that order; junction bases with no gene match: 9. Germline V gene lookup returns CDR1 SGHTA and CDR2 FQGNSA. The CDR3 region has the DNA TGTGCCAGCAGCTTAGTCTCTCTAGCGGGAGCCAGTGAGCAGTTCTTC. Amino acid sequence: CASSLVSLAGASEQFF.

This clonotype was observed at least ten times. The V call is TRBV4-1, the J call TRBJ2-1; no definite D call. Looked up from germline, CDR1 is MGHRA and CDR2 is YSYEKL. V was cut by 2 bases and J by 7 bases, with 6 bases left in between. The CDR3 runs 12 residues. The CDR3 bases are TGCGCCAGCAGCCAACTGGGGAATGAGCAGTTCTTC. Its protein is CASSQLGNEQFF.

The sample holds many counts of this clonotype. The chain couples TRBV29-1 to TRBJ2-3; D remains ambiguous. The length of the CDR3 is 16 residues. Germline V gives CDR1 SQVTM, CDR2 ANQGSEA. V gave up 2 bases and J gave up 4 bases, with 19 bases separating them. The CDR3 DNA sequence: TGCAGCGTTGAACGGGCCCTGGAGAGAGGTGCAGATACGCAGTATTTT. Residues: CSVERALERGADTQYF.

The table lists this clonotype with many counts. The chain has TRBV5-5 and TRBJ2-7, with 9 positions matching TRBD1. The V gene's germline CDR1 is SGHKS and CDR2 YYEKEE (reference sequence). With V trimmed by 3 bases and J by 1 base, 5 bases remained unmatched. The CDR3 runs 15 residues. CDR3 DNA: TGTGCCAGCAGCTCACCCGGGACAGGGTCCTACGAGCAGTACTTC. Its translation is CASSSPGTGSYEQYF.

This clonotype was detected ten times or more. The J gene is TRBJ2-1, the V gene TRBV7-2; the match to TRBD2 covers 8 bases. J gave up 1 base and V 5 bases, and 7 bases lay outside the gene matches. The germline CDR1 and CDR2 sequences are SGHTA and FQGNSA. This CDR3 has 16 amino acids. CDR3 DNA: TGTGCCAGCAGCCTCAGGGCGGGAGGATCCTACAATGAGCAGTTCTTC. Residues: CASSLRAGGSYNEQFF.

This clonotype was counted at least ten times. The chain combines TRBV15 with TRBJ2-2; no reliable D call. The V end lost 7 bases, the J end lost 1 base, and 10 bases lay between the germline ends. Germline V CDR1 and CDR2: LNHNV, YYDKDF (reference sequence). The CDR3 totals 14 residues. The CDR3 is CATTTDGNTGELFF. The CDR3 DNA reads as TGTGCCACCACTACCGACGGGAACACCGGGGAGCTGTTTTTT.

This clonotype has ten or more counts. This chain joins TRBV5-1 and TRBJ2-1; TRBD1 or TRBD2 may be the D gene (5 bases each). The CDR3 has 15 residues. The V gene's germline CDR1 is SGHRS and CDR2 YFSETQ. With 3 bases removed from V and 5 bases from J, the gap between germline ends came to 15 bases. The CDR3 DNA is TGCGCCAGCAGCTCGAGTGGGGGAACCCACAATGAGCAGTTCTTC. Translated: CASSSSGGTHNEQFF.

This clonotype has at least ten counts. The chain links TRBV27 to TRBJ2-7; D possibly corresponds to TRBD2 (6 bases). This CDR3 comprises 15 residues. CDR1 and CDR2 from the germline V gene are MNHEY and SMNVEV (reference sequence). V was trimmed by 2 bases and J by 0 bases, leaving 11 bases between them. The CDR3 DNA reads TGTGCCAGCAGTTTACCGGGGGAAAGCTCCTACGAGCAGTACTTC. Translating it yields CASSLPGESSYEQYF.

V is TRBV7-2 and J is TRBJ2-3; TRBD1 matches at 7 bases. Germline V CDR1 and CDR2: SGHTA, FQGNSA. After removal of 1 base from V and 5 bases from J, the junction contained 3 bases not matched to a gene. The CDR3 contains 14 residues. The chain's CDR3 is CASSLDQGVDTQYF. CDR3 sequence (DNA): TGTGCCAGCAGCTTAGACCAGGGGGTAGATACGCAGTATTTT.

This clonotype has ten or more counts. The chain combines TRBV5-6 with TRBJ1-5; a weak D match, TRBD1 (5 bases). With 3 bases removed from V and 0 bases from J, the gap between germline ends came to 10 bases. This CDR3 has 15 amino acids. Germline values: CDR1 SGHDT, CDR2 YYEEEE. This CDR3 reads CASSYSGYSNQPQHF. In nucleotides, the CDR3 is TGTGCCAGCAGCTATTCAGGGTATAGCAATCAGCCCCAGCATTTT.

In its sample, this clonotype was seen many times. J is TRBJ2-5 and V is TRBV5-1; TRBD2 aligns across 8 bases. J gave up 5 bases and V 2 bases, and 8 bases lay outside the gene matches. The CDR3 contains 15 residues. Germline CDR1 is SGHRS and CDR2 is YFSETQ. CDR3 in amino acids: CASSLTSGSGETQYF. DNA for the CDR3: TGCGCCAGCAGCTTAACCAGCGGGAGCGGTGAGACCCAGTACTTC.

This clonotype has a count of ten or more. The rearrangement links TRBV29-1 to TRBJ2-7; TRBD1 matches 12 bases. V lost 7 bases and J lost 1; bases outside the gene matches: 5. There are 14 residues in the CDR3. CDR1 SQVTM and CDR2 ANQGSEA come from the germline V gene. Here the CDR3 reads CSAQGQGASYEQYF. The CDR3 region has the DNA TGCAGCGCCCAGGGACAGGGGGCTTCCTACGAGCAGTACTTC.

This clonotype was recorded at least ten times. This chain connects TRBV15 to TRBJ1-1; possible D gene TRBD1, 5 bases. V was shortened by 2 bases and J by 7 bases, with 8 bases between the two germline ends. Germline CDR1 and CDR2: LNHNV and YYDKDF (reference sequence). The CDR3 has 12 residues. The CDR3: CATSRRDVEAFF. CDR3 in DNA: TGTGCCACCAGCAGACGGGACGTTGAAGCTTTCTTT.

By share, this clonotype counts as medium-sized. The rearrangement joins TRBV20-1 to TRBJ2-7, with no clear D. Germline lookup yields CDR1 DFQATT and CDR2 SNEGSKA (reference sequence). The CDR3 contains 15 residues. V dropped 2 bases and J dropped 0 bases, with 14 bases sitting between them. The CDR3 nucleotides are TGCAGTGCTAGACGGCCTACCTGGATCTCCTACGAGCAGTACTTC. Its protein product is CSARRPTWISYEQYF.

This clonotype was seen at least ten times. CDR3 in DNA: TGCGCCAGCACCCAGTCAGCGGGAGGACCGGCCGGGGAGCTGTTTTTT. It specifies CASTQSAGGPAGELFF. This chain links TRBV5-1 with TRBJ2-2, with 9 bases aligning to TRBD2. Germline lookup yields CDR1 SGHRS and CDR2 YFSETQ. J was trimmed by 6 bases and V by 6 bases; bases with no gene match: 12. This CDR3 has 16 residues.

This clonotype counts as medium-sized. The CDR3 sequence: CSTATSGRAVVDTGELFF. The DNA of the CDR3 is TGCAGTACGGCGACTAGCGGGAGGGCCGTTGTTGACACCGGGGAGCTGTTTTTT. The chain combines TRBV20-1 with TRBJ2-2, with 14 positions matching TRBD2. Trimming took 8 bases from V and 3 from J; bases not matched to a gene: 14. Germline V CDR1 and CDR2: DFQATT, SNEGSKA (reference sequence). The CDR3 is made up of 18 amino acids.

This clonotype was detected many times. The rearrangement uses TRBV7-8 and TRBJ2-7; D might be TRBD1 (6 bases). The CDR3 spans 18 residues. Germline V lookup: CDR1 SGHVS, CDR2 FQNEAQ. V was clipped by 5 bases and J by 0 bases, with 23 bases between them. Written as DNA, the CDR3 is TGTGCCAGCAGCCCTCCGGGGACACTGCGTGCGATCTCCTACGAGCAGTACTTC. The encoded protein is CASSPPGTLRAISYEQYF. The full variable domain, with the rest looked up from reference TRBV7-8 and TRBJ2-7, is GAGVSQSPRYKVAKRGQDVALRCDPISGHVSLFWYQQALGQGPEFLTYFQNEAQLDKSGLPSDRFFAERPEGSVSTLKIQRTQQEDSAVYLCASSPPGTLRAISYEQYFGPGTRLTVT.

Ten or more counts support this clonotype. This chain connects TRBV2 to TRBJ1-5, with D tentatively TRBD1 (6 bases). Germline-derived CDR1 and CDR2 are SNHLY and FYNNEI. V shed 5 bases and J shed 0 bases, with 8 bases lying between them. The CDR3 is 14 residues long. This CDR3 reads CASSTGNSNQPQHF. Here the CDR3 DNA reads TGTGCCAGCAGTACAGGGAATAGCAATCAGCCCCAGCATTTT. Using reference TRBV2 and TRBJ1-5 for the parts outside the CDR3, the full variable domain is EPEVTQTPSHQVTQMGQEVILRCVPISNHLYFYWYRQILGQKVEFLVSFYNNEISEKSEIFDDQFSVERPDGSNFTLKIRSTKLEDSAMYFCASSTGNSNQPQHFGDGTRLSIL.

By share, this clonotype ranks as medium-sized. The rearrangement links TRBV27 to TRBJ1-1; possibly TRBD1 for D (6 bases). The CDR3 consists of 13 residues. The V gene's germline CDR1 is MNHEY and CDR2 SMNVEV (reference sequence). V was shortened by 5 bases and J by 3 bases, with 10 bases between the two germline ends. This CDR3 is CASSPRGDTEAFF. The CDR3 bases are TGTGCCAGCAGTCCGAGGGGGGACACTGAAGCTTTCTTT.

V is TRBV20-1 and J is TRBJ2-7; 11 bases map to TRBD2. Germline loops: CDR1 DFQATT, CDR2 SNEGSKA (reference sequence). With 6 bases clipped from V and 0 bases from J, the junction kept 4 bases outside the gene matches. The CDR3 totals 14 residues. CDR3 nucleotides: TGCAGTGCCATGGGACTAGCGGTCTCCTACGAGCAGTACTTC. Amino acid sequence: CSAMGLAVSYEQYF.

In its sample, this clonotype was seen many times. The V call is TRBV20-1, the J call TRBJ2-7; 7 bases agree with TRBD2. The CDR3 runs 12 residues. V trimming: 6 bases; J trimming: 6 bases; junction bases outside the gene matches: 8. Per germline, CDR1 DFQATT and CDR2 SNEGSKA (reference sequence). CDR3 region: CSASGILSEQYF. CDR3 nucleotides: TGCAGTGCGAGCGGGATATTATCCGAGCAGTACTTC.

This clonotype was seen repeatedly, ten times or more. This chain links TRBV6-9 with TRBJ2-7; the D is unclear. V dropped 5 bases and J dropped 1 base, with 33 bases sitting between them. CDR1 and CDR2 from the germline V gene are MNHGY and SVAAGI. CDR3 length: 21 residues. The CDR3 DNA follows: TGTGCCAGCAGTCAGAAGGAACGCCCCGCATCGACGGAATATTGGTCCTACGAGCAGTACTTC. Encoded protein: CASSQKERPASTEYWSYEQYF.

This clonotype ranks as medium-sized. This sequence joins TRBV10-2 and TRBJ2-2; either TRBD1 or TRBD2 may fit D (5 bases each). Germline CDR1 and CDR2: WSHSY and SAAADI. This CDR3 has 14 amino acids. V shed 7 bases and J shed 1 base, with 10 bases lying between them. The CDR3 nucleotides read TGCGCCAGCAAGGGACGGAAGAACACCGGGGAGCTGTTTTTT. Its translation is CASKGRKNTGELFF.